This is a list of T cell receptor beta chains from one sample in a study of response to subunit inactivated influenza vaccine. TCRdb re-derived calls from the RT-PCR reads in MiXCR, one entry per CDR3 protein. The table records hundreds of thousands of distinct CDR3 sequences, roughly 8.2% of them present only once. This specimen was PBMCs from blood, taken around 2 years after vaccination. Receptor source: a man aged 50 to 75 who received an inactivated influenza vaccine. Both conserved end residues are part of each CDR3.

V gene: TRBV6-2/TRBV6-3
J gene: TRBJ1-2
CDR3 protein: CASSYPDRIYGYTF

V gene: TRBV12-3/TRBV12-4
J gene: TRBJ1-4
CDR3 protein: CASSLAGSGEKLFF

V gene: TRBV7-9
J gene: TRBJ2-1
CDR3 protein: CASRPAGGNEQFF

V gene: TRBV5-1
J gene: TRBJ1-2
CDR3 protein: CASSFTDRTGGYTF

V gene: TRBV3-1
J gene: TRBJ1-1
CDR3 protein: CASSRTGVAAFF

V gene: TRBV4-3
J gene: TRBJ2-1
CDR3 protein: CASSRSGLGLAGVVEQFF

V gene: TRBV12-3/TRBV12-4
J gene: TRBJ2-7
CDR3 protein: CASSSSVSIEQYF

V gene: TRBV7-2
J gene: TRBJ2-7
CDR3 protein: CASSLEASGGYEQYF

V gene: TRBV19
J gene: TRBJ1-4
CDR3 protein: CASSILAEKLFF

V gene: TRBV12-3/TRBV12-4
J gene: TRBJ1-1
CDR3 protein: CASRLQQNTEAFF

V gene: TRBV7-2
J gene: TRBJ2-7
CDR3 protein: CASSTGAYYEQYF

V gene: TRBV5-1
J gene: TRBJ1-3
CDR3 protein: CASSLEQAGNTIYF

V gene: TRBV15
J gene: TRBJ1-5
CDR3 protein: CATSRDNLAPNQPQHF

V gene: TRBV3-1
J gene: TRBJ1-4
CDR3 protein: CASSAGRVNEKLFF

V gene: TRBV2
J gene: TRBJ2-2
CDR3 protein: CARRGRDYLTGELFF

V gene: TRBV10-3
J gene: TRBJ2-5
CDR3 protein: CAISRTGLETQYF

V gene: TRBV12-3/TRBV12-4
J gene: TRBJ1-3
CDR3 protein: CASKDSSSGNTIYF

V gene: TRBV12-3/TRBV12-4
J gene: TRBJ2-1
CDR3 protein: CASSLTQGPQFF

V gene: TRBV6-5
J gene: TRBJ2-5
CDR3 protein: CASSYSARFKEVRETQYF

V gene: TRBV3-1
J gene: TRBJ2-1
CDR3 protein: CACCKEVPGTGVVNEQFF

V gene: TRBV4-3
J gene: TRBJ2-7
CDR3 protein: CASSRRTDSYEQYF

V gene: TRBV20-1
J gene: TRBJ2-7
CDR3 protein: CSAPGPYYEQYF